The 30 T cell receptor beta chains in this list originate from one sample, sequenced in a study of low-dose radiotherapy and immunotherapy resistance in tumors. Specified time point: before trial treatment. TRAV- and TRBV-specific primers, spanning alpha and beta chains, primed first-strand cDNA. PCR amplification of the TCRs was performed with Phusion for 15 to 25 PCR cycles, and it relied on a constant-region primer together with a V-primer adapter. One entry per CDR3 protein results from TCRdb running MiXCR on the reads. The sample lists over 70,000 distinct CDR3 sequences, around 32% seen once, with around 10% in the top ten. The sample was PBMCs, taken before treatment. These receptors all stem from a female donor with ovarian cancer.

With respect to this clonotype: This likely came from a read error, as a far larger clone is one base away. This CDR3 is CASSLAGTLYEQFF. CDR3 nucleotides: TGTGCCAGTAGTCTCGCCGGGACCCTCTACGAGCAGTTCTTC. The chain carries TRBV19 and TRBJ2-1, with D perhaps assigned TRBD1 or TRBD2 (5 bases each). The CDR3 consists of 14 residues. The germline V gene has CDR1 LNHDA and CDR2 SQIVND (reference sequence). V was clipped by 5 bases and J by 10 bases, with 18 bases between them.

This clonotype was counted at least ten times. This chain connects TRBV20-1 to TRBJ2-3; 7 nucleotides agree with TRBD1. The CDR3 sequence is 12 residues long. Germline loops: CDR1 DFQATT, CDR2 SNEGSKA (reference sequence). V dropped 6 bases and J dropped 9; count of bases not matched to a gene: 9. The CDR3 nucleotides are TGCAGTGCCCAAGAACAGGGACAGACGCAGTATTTT. It codes for CSAQEQGQTQYF.

V usage is TRBV28 and J usage is TRBJ2-5; 9 bases map to TRBD2. Per germline, CDR1 MDHEN and CDR2 SYDVKM. V lost 3 bases and J lost 2; bases outside the gene matches: 4. The CDR3 has 15 amino acids. The CDR3 reads CASSLETSGQETQYF. CDR3 sequence (DNA): TGTGCCAGCAGTTTGGAGACTAGCGGTCAAGAGACCCAGTACTTC.

This clonotype has more than one count but fewer than ten. As DNA, the CDR3 is TGTGCCTGCCTTAGCCGGGGCCCTCCGGGGAACACTGAAGCTTTCTTT. Protein: CACLSRGPPGNTEAFF. The rearrangement joins TRBV30 to TRBJ1-1; possible D gene TRBD1, 5 bases. CDR1 is GTSNPN, CDR2 SVGIG, per germline (reference sequence). Trimming removed 6 bases at V and 1 base at J, with 21 bases between. This CDR3 comprises 16 residues.

Points on this clonotype: A much larger clonotype is one base distant, so this may be a read error. The V call is TRBV12-3 or TRBV12-4, the J call TRBJ2-4; no clear D. The CDR3 is 12 amino acids. The CDR3 DNA reads as TGTGCCAGCAGTTTTGTCCAAAACATTGAGTACTTC. This encodes CASSFVQNIEYF.

This clonotype showed up many times. The chain joins TRBV24-1 to TRBJ2-1; 8 nucleotides agree with TRBD1. After removal of 4 bases from V and 8 bases from J, the junction contained 12 bases not matched to a gene. CDR1 and CDR2 from the germline V gene are KGHDR and SFDVKD. This CDR3 region has 16 residues. CDR3 DNA sequence: TGTGCCACCAGTGAGTTAGACAGGGGACTCAACGATGAGCAGTTCTTC. Protein product: CATSELDRGLNDEQFF.

The rearrangement joins TRBV6-1 to TRBJ2-5, with D unresolved. Trimming pared 4 bases from V and 5 bases from J, leaving 20 bases between. The CDR3 has 16 residues. Germline CDR1 reads MNHNS; CDR2 reads SASEGT. The CDR3 nucleotides are TGTGCCAGCAGTGTAGGCCAGGTCCCTAAAAGGGAGACCCAGTACTTC. Protein: CASSVGQVPKRETQYF.

A word on this clonotype: Since a far larger clone is one base different, this is likely a read error. This rearrangement joins TRBV20-1 to TRBJ2-5; D remains ambiguous. CDR1 is DFQATT and CDR2 is SNEGSKA in the germline V gene (reference sequence). This CDR3 is 14 amino acids long. Trimming left V 7 bases short and J 11 bases short, with 26 bases between. The CDR3 loop is CSVVSPGRYNEQYF. CDR3 in DNA: TGCAGTGTCGTGTCCCCAGGTCGATACAATGAGCAGTACTTC.

This clonotype has ten or more counts. The V call is TRBV29-1, the J call TRBJ2-5; 9 nucleotides agree with TRBD2. The junction had 5 bases not matched to a gene; V was cut back by 2 bases and J by 4 bases. Germline V CDR1 and CDR2: SQVTM, ANQGSEA. The CDR3 extends over 14 amino acids. The chain's CDR3 is CSVEHSGGVETQYF. In nucleotides, the CDR3 is TGCAGCGTTGAACATAGCGGGGGAGTAGAGACCCAGTACTTC. Combining the CDR3 with reference TRBV29-1 and TRBJ2-5 gives the whole variable domain SAVISQKPSRDICQRGTSLTIQCQVDSQVTMMFWYRQQPGQSLTLIATANQGSEATYESGFVIDKFPISRPNLTFSTLTVSNMSPEDSSIYLCSVEHSGGVETQYFGPGTRLLVL.

Points on this clonotype: It is likely a read error: a sequence one base away is far more abundant. CDR3: CASSSVIAGGMDTQYF. The CDR3 coding sequence is TGTGCCAGCAGCTCAGTAATTGCGGGGGGCATGGATACGCAGTATTTT. The chain links TRBV7-9 to TRBJ2-3; 8 bases map to TRBD2. This CDR3 spans 16 amino acids. J gave up 6 bases and V 4 bases, and 12 bases lay outside the gene matches. In germline, CDR1 is SEHNR, CDR2 FQNEAQ (reference sequence).

This clonotype was recorded many times. V usage is TRBV6-2 or TRBV6-3 and J usage is TRBJ2-3; D could derive from TRBD1 or TRBD2 (5 bases each). This CDR3 spans 19 amino acids. The germline V gene has CDR1 MNHEY and CDR2 SVGEGT. V dropped 5 bases and J dropped 4 bases, with 28 bases sitting between them. The CDR3 DNA sequence: TGTGCCAGCAGTCCTGTCGGGGACGGTGGGCGAGTAGGGCCAGATACGCAGTATTTT. It is translated as CASSPVGDGGRVGPDTQYF.

Ten or more counts support this clonotype. V gene TRBV12-3 or TRBV12-4 combines with J gene TRBJ2-5, with 8 positions matching TRBD1. With 4 bases clipped from V and 10 bases from J, the junction kept 11 bases outside the gene matches. The CDR3 is 14 amino acids. The DNA of the CDR3 is TGTGCCAGCAGTTACCCCCCAGGGGGCGAGGACCAGTACTTC. Amino acids: CASSYPPGGEDQYF.

With regard to this clonotype: A far larger clone is off by one base, so a read error is likely. V and J are TRBV7-6 and TRBJ2-7; maybe TRBD2 (5 bases). This CDR3 has 13 amino acids. Deletions cut 2 bases from V and 6 bases from J, with 11 bases between. Germline V gives CDR1 SGHVS, CDR2 FNYEAQ. CDR3 residues: CASSLSFEGEQYF. For the CDR3, the DNA is TGTGCCAGCAGCTTATCTTTTGAGGGCGAGCAGTACTTC.

The J gene is TRBJ2-2, the V gene TRBV12-3 or TRBV12-4; 13 nucleotides agree with TRBD2. The CDR3 extends over 16 amino acids. J was trimmed by 6 bases and V by 3 bases; bases with no gene match: 4. CDR3 residues: CASSFGLAGAAGELFF. CDR3 in DNA: TGTGCCAGCAGTTTCGGACTAGCGGGAGCGGCCGGGGAGCTGTTTTTT.

The CDR3 protein is CSASGQLEGFLLEAFF. CDR3 sequence (DNA): TGCAGTGCTTCCGGACAGTTAGAAGGATTTTTGTTGGAAGCTTTCTTT. The chain has TRBV20-1 and TRBJ1-1; D is possibly TRBD1 (6 bases). The CDR3 has 16 amino acids. The ends were cut back, 5 bases at V and 8 bases at J, with 27 bases in the middle. CDR1 is DFQATT and CDR2 is SNEGSKA in the germline V gene (reference sequence).

The table lists this clonotype with a few counts. This likely reflects a read error, since a far larger clone is one base away. The chain couples TRBV9 to TRBJ2-1, with D perhaps TRBD1 (6 bases). The CDR3 totals 15 residues. Germline values: CDR1 SGDLS, CDR2 YYNGEE. The V end lost 0 bases, the J end lost 10 bases, and 17 bases lay between the germline ends. CDR3 in amino acids: CASSVGGWGRGEQFF. DNA for the CDR3: TGTGCCAGCAGCGTAGGTGGGTGGGGCAGGGGCGAGCAGTTCTTC.

This clonotype was seen repeatedly, ten times or more. J is TRBJ2-3 and V is TRBV5-1, with D unclear. Trimming took 0 bases from V and 5 from J, leaving 4 bases between them. There are 12 residues in the CDR3. CDR1 SGHRS and CDR2 YFSETQ come from the germline V gene. CDR3 bases: TGCGCCAGCAGCTTGGAGGGAGATACGCAGTATTTT. Protein: CASSLEGDTQYF. The complete variable domain, with remaining parts taken from reference TRBV5-1 and TRBJ2-3, reads KAGVTQTPRYLIKTRGQQVTLSCSPISGHRSVSWYQQTPGQGLQFLFEYFSETQRNKGNFPGRFSGRQFSNSRSEMNVSTLELGDSALYLCASSLEGDTQYFGPGTRLTVL.

This clonotype was recorded many times. V is TRBV13 and J is TRBJ2-1, with D maybe TRBD2 (6 bases). Germline values: CDR1 PRHDT, CDR2 FYEKMQ (reference sequence). Trimming pared 2 bases from V and 5 bases from J, leaving 16 bases between. The CDR3 sequence is 16 residues long. The DNA for the CDR3 is TGTGCCAGCAGCTTACGGTGGGTAGCGGACGACAATGAGCAGTTCTTC. Translating gives CASSLRWVADDNEQFF.

This clonotype occurred many times. The chain joins TRBV19 to TRBJ1-2; TRBD1 agrees at 9 bases. The CDR3 loop spans 15 amino acids. J gave up 6 bases and V 7 bases, and 12 bases lay outside the gene matches. The germline CDR1 and CDR2 sequences are LNHDA and SQIVND (reference sequence). The CDR3 reads CASKTGGATYDGYTF. DNA for the CDR3: TGTGCCAGTAAAACAGGGGGCGCAACCTACGATGGCTACACCTTC.

The V call is TRBV6-1, the J call TRBJ1-1; weak D call: TRBD1 (5 bases). Germline V CDR1 and CDR2: MNHNS, SASEGT. CDR3 length: 11 amino acids. V lost 2 bases, J lost 11 bases, and 9 bases lay in between. CDR3 amino acids: CASSEQGWAFF. CDR3 nucleotide sequence: TGTGCCAGCAGTGAACAGGGCTGGGCTTTCTTT.

V gene TRBV5-1 combines with J gene TRBJ2-5, with 13 bases aligning to TRBD2. The CDR3 runs 18 residues. J was trimmed by 4 bases and V by 3 bases; bases with no gene match: 12. Germline V CDR1 and CDR2: SGHRS, YFSETQ. In DNA form, the CDR3 reads TGCGCCAGCAGCTCTCGCAGGACTAGCGGGGGAAGAGTAGAGACCCAGTACTTC. It translates to CASSSRRTSGGRVETQYF.

Many counts were recorded for this clonotype. This chain links TRBV5-1 with TRBJ2-5, with TRBD2 matching over 8 bases. The V gene's germline CDR1 is SGHRS and CDR2 YFSETQ. The CDR3 length is 15 residues. The trim removed 2 bases at V and 4 bases at J, leaving 7 bases unmatched. CDR3 amino acids: CASSLRRGAGETQYF. The DNA of the CDR3 is TGCGCCAGCAGCTTAAGGCGGGGGGCCGGAGAGACCCAGTACTTC.

This rearrangement joins TRBV28 to TRBJ2-1; 10 positions match TRBD2. The CDR3 runs to 16 residues. V shed 2 bases and J 10 bases; nucleotides not matched to a gene: 11. Germline loops: CDR1 MDHEN, CDR2 SYDVKM. CDR3 residues: CASSLTQLAGVREQFF. The CDR3 DNA reads TGTGCCAGCAGTTTAACGCAGCTAGCGGGAGTACGGGAGCAGTTCTTC.

This clonotype was picked up a small number of times. The chain combines TRBV6-1 with TRBJ2-7; 10 nucleotides match TRBD2. The CDR3 runs to 15 residues. Germline V CDR1 and CDR2: MNHNS, SASEGT. The ends lost 8 bases at V and 0 bases at J; junction bases unmatched: 7. The chain's CDR3 is CASELAGGLSYEQYF. CDR3 nucleotide sequence: TGTGCCAGCGAGTTAGCGGGGGGCCTCTCCTACGAGCAGTACTTC.

As to this clonotype: Since a far larger clone is one base different, this is likely a read error. This sequence joins TRBV4-3 and TRBJ2-7; tentatively, D is TRBD1 or TRBD2 (5 bases each). Germline V gene sequence: CDR1 LGHNA, CDR2 YSLEER. The CDR3 spans 17 residues. The CDR3 loop reads CAISQDAGTSLSYEQYF. The CDR3, as DNA: TGCGCCATCAGCCAAGACGCCGGGACCTCTCTCTCCTACGAGCAGTACTTC.

V usage is TRBV12-3 or TRBV12-4 and J usage is TRBJ1-6; 7 nucleotides line up with TRBD1. There are 15 residues in the CDR3. V shed 3 bases, J shed 8 bases, and the junction held 7 bases outside the gene matches. The CDR3 loop is CASSFSAGGYSPLHF. The CDR3 coding sequence is TGTGCCAGCAGTTTTTCCGCAGGGGGTTATTCACCCCTCCACTTT.

Comments on this clonotype: The junction and the germline gene differ at one end; a read error may be behind it. The V gene is TRBV6-1, the J gene TRBJ2-5; D unclear. The CDR3 contains 8 residues. The germline gives CDR1 MNHNS, CDR2 SASEGT. CDR3 protein: CASSEAHF. In DNA, the CDR3 is TGTGCCAGCAGTGAGGCCCATTTC.

The sample holds a few counts of this clonotype. This chain connects TRBV5-1 to TRBJ2-7, with D possibly being TRBD2 (6 bases). This CDR3 contains 14 residues. Germline CDR1 and CDR2: SGHRS and YFSETQ. V was clipped by 0 bases and J by 3 bases, with 10 bases between them. The CDR3 DNA reads TGCGCCAGCAGCTTGGCGCAGGGACTCTACGAGCAGTACTTC. Protein product: CASSLAQGLYEQYF.

This clonotype has ten or more counts. V usage is TRBV5-6 and J usage is TRBJ1-4; a possible D gene is TRBD1 (6 bases). V dropped 2 bases and J dropped 7 bases, with 15 bases sitting between them. Germline V gene data show CDR1 as SGHDT and CDR2 as YYEEEE. The CDR3 spans 15 residues. CDR3 nucleotides: TGTGCCAGCAGCTTCCTGGGGGCAGGGCGTGAAAAACTGTTTTTT. It specifies CASSFLGAGREKLFF.

Many counts were recorded for this clonotype. For the CDR3, the DNA is TGTGCCAGCAGTCCAGTAGTGCGGGTAAACACCGGGGAGCTGTTTTTT. Residues: CASSPVVRVNTGELFF. This sequence joins TRBV7-9 and TRBJ2-2; TRBD2 might be the D (5 bases). V shed 6 bases and J shed 2 bases, with 16 bases lying between them. Germline-derived CDR1 and CDR2 are SEHNR and FQNEAQ (reference sequence). The CDR3 is 16 residues long.